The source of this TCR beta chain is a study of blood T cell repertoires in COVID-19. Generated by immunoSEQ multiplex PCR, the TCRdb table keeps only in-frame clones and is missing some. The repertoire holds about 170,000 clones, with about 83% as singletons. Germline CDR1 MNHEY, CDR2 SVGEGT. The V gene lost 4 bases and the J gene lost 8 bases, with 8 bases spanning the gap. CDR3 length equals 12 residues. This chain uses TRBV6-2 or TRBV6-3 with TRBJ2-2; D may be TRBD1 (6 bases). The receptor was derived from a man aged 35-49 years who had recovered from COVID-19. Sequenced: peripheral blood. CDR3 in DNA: TGTGCCAGCAGTTCTCAGGGGGGGGAGCTGTTTTTT. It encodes CASSSQGGELFF.